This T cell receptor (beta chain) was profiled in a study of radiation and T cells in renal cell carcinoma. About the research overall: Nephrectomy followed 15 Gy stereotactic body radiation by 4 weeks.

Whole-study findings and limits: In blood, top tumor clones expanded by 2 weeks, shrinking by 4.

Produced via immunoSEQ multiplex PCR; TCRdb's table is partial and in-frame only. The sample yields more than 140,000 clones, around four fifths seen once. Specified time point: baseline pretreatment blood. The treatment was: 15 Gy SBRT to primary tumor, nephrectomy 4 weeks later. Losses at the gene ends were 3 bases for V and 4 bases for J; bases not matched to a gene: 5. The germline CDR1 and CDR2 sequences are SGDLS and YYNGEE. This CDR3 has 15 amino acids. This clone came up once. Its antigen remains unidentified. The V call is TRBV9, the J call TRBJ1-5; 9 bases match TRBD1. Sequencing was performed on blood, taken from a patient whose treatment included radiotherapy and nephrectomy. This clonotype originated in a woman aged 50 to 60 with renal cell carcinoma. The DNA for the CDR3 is TGTGCCAGCAGCGCACTACAGGGGGCTAATCAGCCCCAGCATTTT. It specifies CASSALQGANQPQHF.